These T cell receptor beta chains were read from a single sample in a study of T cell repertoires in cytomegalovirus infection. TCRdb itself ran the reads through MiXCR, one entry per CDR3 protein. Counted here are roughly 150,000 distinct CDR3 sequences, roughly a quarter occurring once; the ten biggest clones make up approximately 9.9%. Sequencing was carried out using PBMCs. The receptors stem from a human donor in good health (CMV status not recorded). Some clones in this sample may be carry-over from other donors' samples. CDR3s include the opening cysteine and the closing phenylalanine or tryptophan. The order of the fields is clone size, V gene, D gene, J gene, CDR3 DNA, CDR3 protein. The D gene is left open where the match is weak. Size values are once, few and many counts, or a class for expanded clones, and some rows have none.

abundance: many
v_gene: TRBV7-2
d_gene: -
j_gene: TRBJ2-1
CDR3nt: TGTGCCAGCACCTATGGCAGCGCTAACAATGAGCAGTTCTTC
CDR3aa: CASTYGSANNEQFF

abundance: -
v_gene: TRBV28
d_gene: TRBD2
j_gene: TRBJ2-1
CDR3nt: TGTGCCAGCAGTTCTCCGCTAGCGGGAAATGGGGGTGAGCAGTTCTTC
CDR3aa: CASSSPLAGNGGEQFF

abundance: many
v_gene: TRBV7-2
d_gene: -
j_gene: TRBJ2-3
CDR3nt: TGTGCCAGCAGATCTGACAAAGCGGGTGAGGGAACAGATACGCAGTATTTT
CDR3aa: CASRSDKAGEGTDTQYF

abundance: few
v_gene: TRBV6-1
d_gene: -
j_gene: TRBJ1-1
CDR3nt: TGTGCCAGCATTCTGGTTGGTGGCACTGAAGCTTTCTTT
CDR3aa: CASILVGGTEAFF

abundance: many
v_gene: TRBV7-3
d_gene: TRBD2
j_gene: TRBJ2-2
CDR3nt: TGTGCCAGCAGCTTGGATGGGACTAGGGGACCCCGGGAGCTGTTTTTT
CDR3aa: CASSLDGTRGPRELFF

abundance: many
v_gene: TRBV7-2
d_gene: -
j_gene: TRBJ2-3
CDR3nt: TGTGCCAGCAGCTTAGAGGGCAGGGGCACAGATACGCAGTATTTT
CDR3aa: CASSLEGRGTDTQYF

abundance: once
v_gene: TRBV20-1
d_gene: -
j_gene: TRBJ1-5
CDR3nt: TGCAGTGCTAGGGGTATTGGGGGCCATAGCAATCAGCCCCAGCATTTT
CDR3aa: CSARGIGGHSNQPQHF

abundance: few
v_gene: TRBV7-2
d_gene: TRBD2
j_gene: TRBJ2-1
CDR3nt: TGTGCCAGCAGCCATAGCGGGAGCTCCTACAATGAGCAGTTCTTC
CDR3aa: CASSHSGSSYNEQFF

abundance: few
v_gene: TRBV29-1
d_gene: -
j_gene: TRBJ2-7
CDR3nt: TGCAGCGTCGTTAACCGGACTAACCCTTACGAGCAGTACTTC
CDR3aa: CSVVNRTNPYEQYF

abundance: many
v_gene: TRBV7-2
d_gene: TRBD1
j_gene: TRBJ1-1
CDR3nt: TGTGCCAGCAGCAGAGACAGGGGAAGTGAAGCTTTCTTT
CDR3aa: CASSRDRGSEAFF

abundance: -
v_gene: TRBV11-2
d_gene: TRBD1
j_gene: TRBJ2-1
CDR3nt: TGTGCCAGCAGCTTACTCTCGGGACAGGGGCCGAATGAGCAGTTCTTC
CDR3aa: CASSLLSGQGPNEQFF

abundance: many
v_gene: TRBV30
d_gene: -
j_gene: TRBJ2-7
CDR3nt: TGTGCCTGGGGGACTGCCTACGAGCAGTACTTC
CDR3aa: CAWGTAYEQYF

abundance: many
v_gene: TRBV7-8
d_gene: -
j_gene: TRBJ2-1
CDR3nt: TGTGCCAGCAGCTTGCGGCGGTTTAATGAGCAGTTCTTC
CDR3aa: CASSLRRFNEQFF

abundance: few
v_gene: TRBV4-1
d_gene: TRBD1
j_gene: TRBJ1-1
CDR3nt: TGCGCCAGCAGCCAGACAGGGGCCGCGCGCTACACTGAAGCTTTCTTT
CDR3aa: CASSQTGAARYTEAFF

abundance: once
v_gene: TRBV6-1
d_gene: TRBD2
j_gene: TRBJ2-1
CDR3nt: TGTGCCAGAAGTGAATCCCGCGGGGGGGCCCCTTTCAATGAGCAGTTCTTC
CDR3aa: CARSESRGGAPFNEQFF

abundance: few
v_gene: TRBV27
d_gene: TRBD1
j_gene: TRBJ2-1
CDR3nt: TGTGCCAGCAGTTTGGACAGGGATCCTTTTTACAATGAGCAGTTCTTC
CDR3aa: CASSLDRDPFYNEQFF

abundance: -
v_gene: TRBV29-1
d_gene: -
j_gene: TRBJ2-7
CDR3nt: TGCAGCGTTTCTGTCGGGACTGTCTCCGAGCAGTACTTC
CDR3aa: CSVSVGTVSEQYF

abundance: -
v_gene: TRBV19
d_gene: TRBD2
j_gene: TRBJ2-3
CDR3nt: TGTGCCAGTAGTTCCTCTCTACTAGCGGGAGGGAAAGATACGCAGTATTTT
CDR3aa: CASSSSLLAGGKDTQYF

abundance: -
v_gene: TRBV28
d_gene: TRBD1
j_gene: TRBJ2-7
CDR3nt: TGTGCCAGCAGTACCCCCGGGACAGGGCTCTACGAGCAGTACTTC
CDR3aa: CASSTPGTGLYEQYF

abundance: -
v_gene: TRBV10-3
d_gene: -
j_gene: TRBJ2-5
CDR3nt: TGTGCCATCAGTGAGTCGATAACGGGGATAGAAGAGACCCAGTACTTC
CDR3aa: CAISESITGIEETQYF

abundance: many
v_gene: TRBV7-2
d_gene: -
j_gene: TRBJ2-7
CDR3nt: TGTGCCAGCAGCTTAGGGGGCTCTTCTGCCTACGAGCAGTACTTC
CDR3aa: CASSLGGSSAYEQYF

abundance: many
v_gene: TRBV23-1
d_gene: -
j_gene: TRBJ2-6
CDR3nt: TGCGCCAGCAGTCAATCCCACAGTGACCCGGCTGGGGCCAACGTCCTGACTTTC
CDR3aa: CASSQSHSDPAGANVLTF